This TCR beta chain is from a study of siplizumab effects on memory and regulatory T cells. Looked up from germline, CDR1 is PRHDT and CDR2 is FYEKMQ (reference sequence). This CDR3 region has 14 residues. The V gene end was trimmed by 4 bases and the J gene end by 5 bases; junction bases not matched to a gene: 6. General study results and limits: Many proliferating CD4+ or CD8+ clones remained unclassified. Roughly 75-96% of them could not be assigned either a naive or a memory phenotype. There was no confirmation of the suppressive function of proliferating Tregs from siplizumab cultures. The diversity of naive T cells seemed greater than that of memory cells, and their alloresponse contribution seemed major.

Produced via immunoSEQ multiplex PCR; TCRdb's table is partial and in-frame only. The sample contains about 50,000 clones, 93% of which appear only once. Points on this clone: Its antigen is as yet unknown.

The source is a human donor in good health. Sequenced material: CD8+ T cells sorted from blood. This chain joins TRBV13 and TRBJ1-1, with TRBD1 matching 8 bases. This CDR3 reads CASSSRGRKTEAFF. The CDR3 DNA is TGTGCCAGCAGCTCCAGGGGGCGCAAAACTGAAGCTTTCTTT.